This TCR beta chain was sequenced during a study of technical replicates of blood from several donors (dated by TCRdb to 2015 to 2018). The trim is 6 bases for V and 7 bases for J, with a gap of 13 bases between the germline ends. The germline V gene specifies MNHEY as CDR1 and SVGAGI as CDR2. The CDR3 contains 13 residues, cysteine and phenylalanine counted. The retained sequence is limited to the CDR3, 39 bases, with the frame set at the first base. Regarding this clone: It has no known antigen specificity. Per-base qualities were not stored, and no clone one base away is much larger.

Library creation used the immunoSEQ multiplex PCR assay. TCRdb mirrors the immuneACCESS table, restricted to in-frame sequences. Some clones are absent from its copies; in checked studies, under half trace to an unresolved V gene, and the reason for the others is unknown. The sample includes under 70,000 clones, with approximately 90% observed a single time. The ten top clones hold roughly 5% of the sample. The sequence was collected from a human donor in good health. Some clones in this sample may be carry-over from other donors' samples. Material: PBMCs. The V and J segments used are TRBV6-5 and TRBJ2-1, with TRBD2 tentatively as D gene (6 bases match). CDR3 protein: CASSPPGVNEQFF. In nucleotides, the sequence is TGTGCCAGCAGCCCCCCGGGGGTGAATGAGCAGTTCTTC.